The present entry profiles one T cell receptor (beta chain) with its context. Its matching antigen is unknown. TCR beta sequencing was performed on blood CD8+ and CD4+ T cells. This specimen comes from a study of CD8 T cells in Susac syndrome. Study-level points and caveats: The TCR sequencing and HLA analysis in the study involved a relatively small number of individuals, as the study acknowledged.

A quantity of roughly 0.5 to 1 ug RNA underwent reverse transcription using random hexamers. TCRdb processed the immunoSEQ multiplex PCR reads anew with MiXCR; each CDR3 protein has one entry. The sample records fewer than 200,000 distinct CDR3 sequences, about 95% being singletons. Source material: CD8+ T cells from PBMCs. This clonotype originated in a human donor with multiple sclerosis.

DNA of the CDR3: TGTGCCACCAGCAGAGAAGGGGCCACTGAAGCTTTCTTT. Protein product: CATSREGATEAFF. V gene TRBV15 combines with J gene TRBJ1-1; possible D gene TRBD1, 5 bases. Germline lookup yields CDR1 LNHNV and CDR2 YYDKDF (reference sequence). The CDR3 length is 13 residues. The V end lost 0 bases, the J end lost 4 bases, and 6 bases lay between the germline ends.